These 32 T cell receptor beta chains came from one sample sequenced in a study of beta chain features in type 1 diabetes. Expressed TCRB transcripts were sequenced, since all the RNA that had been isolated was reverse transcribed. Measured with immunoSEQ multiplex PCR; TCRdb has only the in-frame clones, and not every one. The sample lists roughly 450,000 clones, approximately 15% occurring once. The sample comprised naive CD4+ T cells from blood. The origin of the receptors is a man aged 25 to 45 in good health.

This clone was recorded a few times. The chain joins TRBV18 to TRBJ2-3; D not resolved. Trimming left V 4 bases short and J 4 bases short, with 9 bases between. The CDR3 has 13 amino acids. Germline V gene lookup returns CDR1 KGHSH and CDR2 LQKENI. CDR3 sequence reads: CASSLRTSDTQYF. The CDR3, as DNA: TGTGCCAGCTCACTCAGGACGTCAGATACGCAGTATTTT.

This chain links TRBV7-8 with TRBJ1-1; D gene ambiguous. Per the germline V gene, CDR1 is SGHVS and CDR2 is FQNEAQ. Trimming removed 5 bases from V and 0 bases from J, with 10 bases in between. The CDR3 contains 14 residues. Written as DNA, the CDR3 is TGTGCCAGCAGCCCCTTGGGGATGAACACTGAAGCTTTCTTT. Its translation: CASSPLGMNTEAFF.

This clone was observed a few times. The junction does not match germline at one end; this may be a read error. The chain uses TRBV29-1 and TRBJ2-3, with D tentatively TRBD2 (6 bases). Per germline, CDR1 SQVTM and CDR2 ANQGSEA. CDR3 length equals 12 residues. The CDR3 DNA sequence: TGCAGCGTTGGGGATCGACTAGTCCGGATTCATTTT. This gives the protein CSVGDRLVRIHF.

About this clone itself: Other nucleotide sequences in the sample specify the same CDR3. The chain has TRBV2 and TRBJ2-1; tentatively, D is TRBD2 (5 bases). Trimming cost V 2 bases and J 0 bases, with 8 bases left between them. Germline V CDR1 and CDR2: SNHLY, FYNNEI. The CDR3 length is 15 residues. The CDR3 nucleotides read TGTGCCAGCAGTGAAAGCGGCAGCTCCTACAATGAGCAGTTCTTC. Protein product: CASSESGSSYNEQFF.

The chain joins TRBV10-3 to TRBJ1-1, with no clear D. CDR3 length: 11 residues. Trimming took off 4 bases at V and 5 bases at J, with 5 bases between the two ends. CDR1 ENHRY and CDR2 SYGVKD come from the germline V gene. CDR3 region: CAISVGTEAFF. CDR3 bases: TGTGCCATCAGTGTTGGGACTGAAGCTTTCTTT.

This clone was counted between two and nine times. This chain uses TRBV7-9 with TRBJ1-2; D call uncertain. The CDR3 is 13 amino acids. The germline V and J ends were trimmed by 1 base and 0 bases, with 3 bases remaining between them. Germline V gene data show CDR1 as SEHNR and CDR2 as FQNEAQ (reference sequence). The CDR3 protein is CASSLEPNYGYTF. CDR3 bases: TGTGCCAGCAGCTTAGAACCTAACTATGGCTACACCTTC.

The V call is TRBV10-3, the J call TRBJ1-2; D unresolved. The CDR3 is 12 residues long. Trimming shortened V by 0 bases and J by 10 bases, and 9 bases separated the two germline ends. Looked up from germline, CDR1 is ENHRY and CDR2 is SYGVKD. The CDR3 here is CAISESSRPYTF. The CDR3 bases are TGTGCCATCAGTGAGTCCTCAAGACCCTACACCTTC.

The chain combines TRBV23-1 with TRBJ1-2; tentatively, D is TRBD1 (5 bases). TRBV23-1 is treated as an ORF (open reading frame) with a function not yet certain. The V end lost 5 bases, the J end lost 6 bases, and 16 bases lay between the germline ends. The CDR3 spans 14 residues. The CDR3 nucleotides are TGCGCCAGCAGTGGAGACCTGAGGGGCGATGGCTACACCTTC. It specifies CASSGDLRGDGYTF.

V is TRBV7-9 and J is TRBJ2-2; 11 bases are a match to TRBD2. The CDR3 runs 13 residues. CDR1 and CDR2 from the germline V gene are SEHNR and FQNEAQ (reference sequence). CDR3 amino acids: CAVSGTSGWELFF. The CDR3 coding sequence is TGTGCTGTCTCCGGGACTAGCGGATGGGAGCTGTTTTTT. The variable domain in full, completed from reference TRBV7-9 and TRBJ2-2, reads DTGVSQNPRHKITKRGQNVTFRCDPISEHNRLYWYRQTLGQGPEFLTYFQNEAQLEKSRLLSDRFSAERPKGSFSTLEIQRTEQGDSAMYLCAVSGTSGWELFFGEGSRLTVL.

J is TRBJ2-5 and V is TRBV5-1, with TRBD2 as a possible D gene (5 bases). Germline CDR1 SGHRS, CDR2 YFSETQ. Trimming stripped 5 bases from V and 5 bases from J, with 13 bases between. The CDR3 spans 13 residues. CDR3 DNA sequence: TGCGCCAGCAGACTAGGCGTAGGGGAGACCCAGTACTTC. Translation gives CASRLGVGETQYF.

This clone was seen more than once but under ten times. In DNA form, the CDR3 reads TGTGCCAGCAGCTTTGGTCTAGCGGGAATACAAGAGACCCAGTACTTC. Encoded protein: CASSFGLAGIQETQYF. The chain uses TRBV5-4 and TRBJ2-5; the match to TRBD2 covers 9 bases. Germline CDR1 SGHNT, CDR2 YYREEE (reference sequence). Losses at the gene ends were 2 bases for V and 2 bases for J; bases not matched to a gene: 7. This CDR3 is built from 16 residues.

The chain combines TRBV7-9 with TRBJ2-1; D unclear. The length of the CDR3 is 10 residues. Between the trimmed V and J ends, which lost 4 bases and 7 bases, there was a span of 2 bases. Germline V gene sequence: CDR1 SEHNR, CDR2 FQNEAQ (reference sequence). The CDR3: CASSSNEQFF. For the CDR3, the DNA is TGTGCCAGCAGCTCAAATGAGCAGTTCTTC.

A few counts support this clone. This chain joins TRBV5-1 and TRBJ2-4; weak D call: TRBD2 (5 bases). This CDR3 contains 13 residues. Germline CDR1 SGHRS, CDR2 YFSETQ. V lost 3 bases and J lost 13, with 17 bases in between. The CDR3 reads CASSSSSLRQQYF. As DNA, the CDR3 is TGCGCCAGCAGCTCATCTAGCTTGCGGCAACAGTACTTC.

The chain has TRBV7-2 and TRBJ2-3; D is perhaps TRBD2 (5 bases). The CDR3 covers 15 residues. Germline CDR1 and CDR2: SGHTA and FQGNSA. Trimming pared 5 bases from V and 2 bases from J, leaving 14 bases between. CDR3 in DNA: TGTGCCAGCAGCGGGAACGGACTGACCACAGATACGCAGTATTTT. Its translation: CASSGNGLTTDTQYF.

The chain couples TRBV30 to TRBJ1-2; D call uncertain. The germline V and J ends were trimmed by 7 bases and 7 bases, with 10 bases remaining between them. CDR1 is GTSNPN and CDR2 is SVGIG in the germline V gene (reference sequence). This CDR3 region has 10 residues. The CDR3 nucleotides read TGTGCCTCGAGGAGTGGTGGCTACACCTTC. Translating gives CASRSGGYTF.

This chain's CDR3 is CASSLGQVDYGYTF. The CDR3 DNA sequence: TGTGCCAGCAGCTTGGGTCAGGTCGACTATGGCTACACCTTC. The chain links TRBV5-4 to TRBJ1-2; D remains unclear. The V gene lost 0 bases and the J gene lost 3 bases, with 9 bases spanning the gap. The CDR3 runs to 14 residues. From germline, CDR1 is SGHNT and CDR2 YYREEE (reference sequence).

CDR3: CASSRDREGYTF. CDR3 sequence (DNA): TGCGCCAGCAGCCGGGACAGGGAAGGCTACACCTTC. The gene calls are TRBV4-3 and TRBJ1-2; 9 positions agree with TRBD1. There are 12 residues in the CDR3. V shed 4 bases and J 8 bases; nucleotides not matched to a gene: 2. CDR1 and CDR2 from the germline V gene are LGHNA and YSLEER.

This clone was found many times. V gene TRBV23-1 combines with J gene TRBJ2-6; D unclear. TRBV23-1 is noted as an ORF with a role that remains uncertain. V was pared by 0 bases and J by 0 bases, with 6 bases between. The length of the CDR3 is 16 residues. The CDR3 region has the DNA TGCGCCAGCAGTCAATCGTTATCCTCTGGGGCCAACGTCCTGACTTTC. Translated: CASSQSLSSGANVLTF.

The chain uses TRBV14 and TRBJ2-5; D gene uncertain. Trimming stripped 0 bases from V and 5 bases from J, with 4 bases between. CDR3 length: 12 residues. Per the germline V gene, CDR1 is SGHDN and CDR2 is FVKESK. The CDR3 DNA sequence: TGTGCCAGCAGCCAAGATTCGGAGACCCAGTACTTC. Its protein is CASSQDSETQYF.

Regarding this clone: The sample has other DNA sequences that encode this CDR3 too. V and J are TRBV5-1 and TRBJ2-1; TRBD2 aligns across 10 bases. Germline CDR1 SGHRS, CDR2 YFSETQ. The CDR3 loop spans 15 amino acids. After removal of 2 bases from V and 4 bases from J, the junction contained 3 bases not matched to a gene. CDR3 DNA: TGCGCCAGCAGCTTATCTAGCGGGAGTTACAATGAGCAGTTCTTC. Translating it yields CASSLSSGSYNEQFF.

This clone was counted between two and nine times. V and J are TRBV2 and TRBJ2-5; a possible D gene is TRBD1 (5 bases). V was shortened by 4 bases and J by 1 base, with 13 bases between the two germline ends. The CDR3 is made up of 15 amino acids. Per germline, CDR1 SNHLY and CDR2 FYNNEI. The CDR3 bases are TGTGCCAGCAGTGGGGGCCAGGCCCTCCAAGAGACCCAGTACTTC. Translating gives CASSGGQALQETQYF.

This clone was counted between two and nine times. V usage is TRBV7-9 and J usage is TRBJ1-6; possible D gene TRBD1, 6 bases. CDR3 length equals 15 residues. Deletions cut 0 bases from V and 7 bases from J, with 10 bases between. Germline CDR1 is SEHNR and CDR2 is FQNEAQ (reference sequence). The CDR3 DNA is TGTGCCAGCAGCTTAGCAGACAGGTTCAATTCACCCCTCCACTTT. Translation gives CASSLADRFNSPLHF.

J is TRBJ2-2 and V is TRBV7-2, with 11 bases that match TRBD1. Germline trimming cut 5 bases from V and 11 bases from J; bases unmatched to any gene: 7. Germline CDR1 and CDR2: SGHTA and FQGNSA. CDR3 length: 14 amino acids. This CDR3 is CASSPRTGGGELFF. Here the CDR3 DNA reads TGTGCCAGCAGCCCCCGGACAGGGGGCGGAGAGCTGTTTTTT.

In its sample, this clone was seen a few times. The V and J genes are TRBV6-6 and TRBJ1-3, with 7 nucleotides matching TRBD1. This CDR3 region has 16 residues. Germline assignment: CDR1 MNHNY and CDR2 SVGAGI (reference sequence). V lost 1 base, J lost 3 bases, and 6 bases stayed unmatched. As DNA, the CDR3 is TGTGCCAGCAGTTACTTAACCGGGACAGATGGAAACACCATATATTTT. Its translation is CASSYLTGTDGNTIYF.

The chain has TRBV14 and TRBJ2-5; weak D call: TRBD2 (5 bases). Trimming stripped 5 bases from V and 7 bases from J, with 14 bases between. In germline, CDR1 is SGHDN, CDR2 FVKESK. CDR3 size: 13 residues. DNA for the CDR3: TGTGCCAGCAGCGTCCGGACCCGGGGGACCCAGTACTTC. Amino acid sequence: CASSVRTRGTQYF. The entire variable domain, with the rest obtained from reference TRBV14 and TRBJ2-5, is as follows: EAGVTQFPSHSVIEKGQTVTLRCDPISGHDNLYWYRRVMGKEIKFLLHFVKESKQDESGMPNNRFLAERTGGTYSTLKVQPAELEDSGVYFCASSVRTRGTQYFGPGTRLLVL.

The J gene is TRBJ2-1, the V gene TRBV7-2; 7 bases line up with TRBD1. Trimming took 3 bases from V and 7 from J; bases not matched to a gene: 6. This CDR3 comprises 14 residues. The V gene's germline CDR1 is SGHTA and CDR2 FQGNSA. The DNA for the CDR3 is TGTGCCAGCAGCTTGGGCCCAGGGGGTAATGAGCAGTTCTTC. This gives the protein CASSLGPGGNEQFF.

The CDR3 loop is CAWSGLGTDTQYF. CDR3 coding DNA: TGTGCCTGGAGTGGGTTGGGCACAGATACGCAGTATTTT. V gene TRBV30 combines with J gene TRBJ2-3; no clear D. Germline V gene lookup returns CDR1 GTSNPN and CDR2 SVGIG (reference sequence). Trimming shortened V by 1 base and J by 1 base, and 6 bases separated the two germline ends. The CDR3 is made up of 13 amino acids. Based on the CDR3 plus reference TRBV30 and TRBJ2-3, the full variable domain is SQTIHQWPATLVQPVGSPLSLECTVEGTSNPNLYWYRQAAGRGLQLLFYSVGIGQISSEVPQNLSASRPQDRQFILSSKKLLLSDSGFYLCAWSGLGTDTQYFGPGTRLTVL.

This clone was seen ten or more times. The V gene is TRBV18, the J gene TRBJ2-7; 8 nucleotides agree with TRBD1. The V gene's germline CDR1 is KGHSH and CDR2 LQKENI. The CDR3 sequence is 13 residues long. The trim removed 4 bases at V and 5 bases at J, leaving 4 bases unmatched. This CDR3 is CASSRTGIHEQYF. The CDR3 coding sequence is TGTGCCAGCTCACGGACAGGGATTCACGAGCAGTACTTC.

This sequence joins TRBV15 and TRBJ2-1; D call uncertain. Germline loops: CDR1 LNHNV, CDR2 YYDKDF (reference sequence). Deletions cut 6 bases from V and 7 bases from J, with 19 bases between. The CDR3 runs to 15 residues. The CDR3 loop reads CATRSHRFEENEQFF. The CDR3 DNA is TGTGCCACCAGAAGCCACCGGTTTGAGGAGAATGAGCAGTTCTTC.

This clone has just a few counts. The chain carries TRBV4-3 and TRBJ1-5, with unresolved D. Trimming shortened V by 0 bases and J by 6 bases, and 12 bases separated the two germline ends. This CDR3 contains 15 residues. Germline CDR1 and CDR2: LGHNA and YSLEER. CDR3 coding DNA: TGCGCCAGCAGCCAAGAGGGCAGTTTGAGTCAGCCCCAGCATTTT. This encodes CASSQEGSLSQPQHF.

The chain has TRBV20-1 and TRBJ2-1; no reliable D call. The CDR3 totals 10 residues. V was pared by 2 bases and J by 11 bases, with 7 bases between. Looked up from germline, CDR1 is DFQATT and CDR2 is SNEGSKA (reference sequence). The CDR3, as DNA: TGCAGTGCTAGATTGGGGAAGCAGTTCTTC. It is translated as CSARLGKQFF.

The CDR3 is CASSSGTLNTDTQYF. DNA for the CDR3: TGCGCCAGCAGTTCCGGGACACTAAACACAGATACGCAGTATTTT. The chain is built from TRBV4-3 and TRBJ2-3; TRBD1 is a possible D gene (6 bases). The germline V gene encodes CDR1 LGHNA and CDR2 YSLEER. The CDR3 covers 15 residues. Trimming took off 6 bases at V and 2 bases at J, with 15 bases between the two ends.